This TCR beta chain was identified in a study of OX40 agonist ivuxolimab in advanced cancers. Background on the whole study: Ivuxolimab was an agonistic, fully human IgG2 monoclonal antibody directed against OX40 (CD134), a costimulatory receptor. Partial responses occurred in three dose-escalation patients, of whom one had hepatocellular carcinoma and two had cutaneous melanoma. The paper covers the monotherapy dose-escalation part of the phase I ivuxolimab trial, which included N ≈ 50 patients. A male proportion of approximately 83% and a mean age of about 60 years, ranging from about 20 to 80, were recorded for the dose-escalation cohort. Peripheral TCRbeta sequencing was intended to test whether TCR sequence diversity was altered and clonal T-cell expansion was caused by ivuxolimab. Patients were allowed to have had prior anti-PD-1, anti-PD-L1 or anti-CTLA-4 therapy, and about 40% of the dose-escalation patients had been treated with checkpoint inhibitors. Of the roughly 52 dose-escalation patients, hepatocellular carcinoma was present in about 19, melanoma in roughly 15, renal cell carcinoma in 9 and head and neck cancer in 9. Intravenous ivuxolimab was administered to patients every 2 weeks at six dose levels: 0.01, 0.1, 0.3, 1.5, 3 and 10 mg/kg. Findings and caveats that apply to the study as a whole: Antigen specificity was not determined for the clonally expanded peripheral T cells. In the 0.1-3.0 mg/kg groups, partial responders were among the patients with the lowest normalized peripheral clonal expansion, particularly in CD8+ T cells. At doses from 0.1 to 3.0 mg/kg, clonal expansion was seen in both CD4+ and CD8+ blood T cells between baseline and week 6. On average, CD8+ T cells showed more expanded clones than CD4+ T cells after ivuxolimab. Low levels of normalized T-cell clonal expansion were also shown by some nonresponding patients.

Genomic DNA was isolated from the sorted cells so that the TCRbeta CDR3 region could be sequenced. TCRbeta CDR3 regions were sequenced using the immunoSEQ Assay. TCRdb took over this immuneACCESS table, retaining in-frame rearrangements with V and J assigned. Such tables are incomplete; in checked studies, under half of the missing clones stem from an unresolved V gene, and the remainder is unexplained. The sample data list about 62,000 clones, and more than 65% of these were observed just once. The ten largest make up around 9.9% of the sample. Patients with a history of autoimmune disease or receiving systemic immunosuppression were excluded from the trial. Peripheral blood for TCR sequencing was drawn from every dose cohort at baseline, at cycle 4 day 1 and at cycle 7 day 1. Samples came from an open-label, multicenter, first-in-human phase I dose-escalation trial of ivuxolimab. The trial enrolled adults with locally advanced or metastatic head and neck squamous cell, hepatocellular, melanoma or renal cell carcinoma. Before TCR sequencing, CD4+ T cells and CD8+ T cells from peripheral blood were sorted into separate populations.

The germline V gene (reference sequence) supplies CDR1 DFQATT and CDR2 SNEGSKA. Its CDR3 holds 11 amino acids, cysteine through phenylalanine. The DNA shown is the 33-base CDR3, in frame from base 1. Trimming takes 5 bases from V and 5 bases from J, and the germline ends sit 9 bases apart. A word on this clone: This clone's antigen is unknown. Nothing much larger sits one base from this clone, and base qualities are not available.

The sample consisted of CD4+ or CD8+ T cells sorted from blood, taken in a trial of the OX40 agonist ivuxolimab. The V and J segments used are TRBV20-1 and TRBJ2-5; the D gene is perhaps TRBD2, from 5 matching bases. This receptor was identified in an adult with an advanced solid tumor such as melanoma, head and neck, liver or kidney cancer. CDR3 loop: CSAFPGETQYF. The base sequence is TGCAGTGCTTTCCCGGGGGAGACCCAGTACTTC.